The clone carrying this TCR beta chain came up a few times. Its cognate antigen is unknown. This entry comes from a study of identical twins. Deletions cut 5 bases from V and 3 bases from J, with 11 bases between. The CDR3 contains 13 residues. Germline V gene data show CDR1 as MDHEN and CDR2 as SYDVKM. After template switching added a universal primer site, the resulting cDNA carried unique molecular identifiers. TCRdb itself ran the 5' RACE reads through MiXCR, one entry per CDR3 protein. Here the sample spans 250,000 to 350,000 distinct CDR3 sequences, more than 8% being singletons. General study points: Twin pairs' shared out-of-frame alpha sequences were enriched in low generation probability.

These data were likewise used in another study, on yellow fever vaccine responses in identical twins.

Sequencing used CD8+ T cells sorted from blood. The chain employs TRBV28 and TRBJ2-7; a weak D match, TRBD2 (5 bases). This receptor was obtained from a woman under 30 in good health. The CDR3 spells CASSRRDYYEQYF. CDR3 in DNA: TGTGCCAGCAGTCGCCGAGACTACTACGAGCAGTACTTC.